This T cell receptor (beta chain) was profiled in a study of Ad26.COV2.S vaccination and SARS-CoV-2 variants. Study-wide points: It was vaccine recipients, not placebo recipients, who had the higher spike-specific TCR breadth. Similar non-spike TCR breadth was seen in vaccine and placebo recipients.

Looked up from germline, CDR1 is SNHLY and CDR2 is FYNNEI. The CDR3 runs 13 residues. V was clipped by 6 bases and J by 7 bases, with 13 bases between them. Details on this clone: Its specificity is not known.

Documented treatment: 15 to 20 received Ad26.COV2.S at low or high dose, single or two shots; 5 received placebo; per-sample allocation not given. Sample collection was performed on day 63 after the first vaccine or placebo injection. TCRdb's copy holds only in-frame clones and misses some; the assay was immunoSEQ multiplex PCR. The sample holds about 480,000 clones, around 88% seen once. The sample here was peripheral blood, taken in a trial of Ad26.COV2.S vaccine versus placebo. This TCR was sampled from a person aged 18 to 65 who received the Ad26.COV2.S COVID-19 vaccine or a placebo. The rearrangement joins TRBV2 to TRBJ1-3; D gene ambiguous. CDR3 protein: CASSLRRENTIYF. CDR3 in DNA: TGTGCCAGCAGCCTGAGGAGGGAGAACACCATATATTTT. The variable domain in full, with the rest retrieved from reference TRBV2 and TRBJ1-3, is EPEVTQTPSHQVTQMGQEVILRCVPISNHLYFYWYRQILGQKVEFLVSFYNNEISEKSEIFDDQFSVERPDGSNFTLKIRSTKLEDSAMYFCASSLRRENTIYFGEGSWLTVV.